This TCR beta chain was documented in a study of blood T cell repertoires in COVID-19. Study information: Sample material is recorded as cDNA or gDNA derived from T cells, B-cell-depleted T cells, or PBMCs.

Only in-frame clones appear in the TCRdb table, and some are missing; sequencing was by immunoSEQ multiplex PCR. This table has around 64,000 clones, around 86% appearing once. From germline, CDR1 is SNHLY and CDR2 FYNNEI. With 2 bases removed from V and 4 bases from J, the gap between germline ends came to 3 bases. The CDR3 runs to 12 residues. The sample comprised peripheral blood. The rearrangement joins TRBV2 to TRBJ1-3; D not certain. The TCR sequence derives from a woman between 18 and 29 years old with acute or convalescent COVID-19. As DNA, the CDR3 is TGTGCCAGCAGTGAACAGGGAAACACCATATATTTT. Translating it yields CASSEQGNTIYF.